This T cell receptor (beta chain) stems from a study of cytomegalovirus exposure and HLA in healthy donors. Study-wide context: Earlier findings included some 120 million unique TCR beta sequences obtained from about 170 million T cells.

The germline V and J ends were trimmed by 4 bases and 0 bases, with 8 bases remaining between them. Germline CDR1 SGDLS, CDR2 YYNGEE. This CDR3 spans 14 amino acids. In this sample, this clone turned up once. Its antigen is as yet unknown. PCR involved 60 Vbeta and 13 Jbeta primers. Assay used: immunoSEQ multiplex PCR; TCRdb lists only in-frame clones, some missing. Counted here are 150,000 to 200,000 clones, 75% to 80% occurring once; the ten biggest clones make up 6.3%. Broader study findings: Later on, analysis showed that most CMV-associated TCR beta chains appeared to be HLA-restricted.

This TCR came from a man between 35 and 55 years old in good health and CMV-seropositive. The chain employs TRBV9 and TRBJ1-3; no definite D call. Sequenced input: PBMCs. CDR3 amino acids: CASSLLGSGNTIYF. CDR3 in DNA: TGTGCCAGCAGCCTCCTCGGCTCTGGAAACACCATATATTTT.